A selection of T cell receptor beta chains follows, all from one sample in a study of cytomegalovirus exposure and HLA in healthy donors. The method was immunoSEQ multiplex PCR; TCRdb's version includes in-frame clones alone and lacks a portion of them. In the table there are 75,000 to 100,000 clones, about four fifths of which are singletons. The sequencing input was PBMCs. All receptors come from a woman in her seventies in good health and CMV-seropositive. Both conserved end residues are part of each CDR3. A D gene is named only where the DNA matches it firmly. Clone size, where shown, is once, few, many, or a class for clones that have expanded.

CASSSLRRGPPGELFF	TGTGCCAGCAGCTCCTTGAGGCGGGGCCCTCCCGGGGAGCTGTTTTTT	.	.	TRBV5-6	TRBJ2-2
CASSRSHLGAQETQYF	TGTGCCAGCAGTAGAAGCCACCTAGGCGCCCAAGAGACCCAGTACTTC	.	.	TRBV27	TRBJ2-5
CASSRQGTSATKAGELFF	TGCGCCAGCAGCCGGCAGGGGACTAGCGCCACCAAAGCCGGGGAGCTGTTTTTT	TRBD2	.	TRBV5-1	TRBJ2-2
CASTGWGGGYEQYF	TGTGCCAGCACTGGGTGGGGAGGAGGCTACGAGCAGTACTTC	.	.	TRBV5-8	TRBJ2-7
CASSFWASGVNEQFF	TGTGCCAGCAGTTTTTGGGCTAGCGGGGTAAATGAGCAGTTCTTC	TRBD2	few	TRBV27	TRBJ2-1
CASSITGAGNTIYF	TGTGCCAGCAGCATAACAGGGGCCGGAAACACCATATATTTT	TRBD1	.	TRBV7-9	TRBJ1-3
CASSVTGTGGAFGANVLTF	TGTGCCAGTAGTGTTACCGGGACAGGGGGCGCTTTTGGGGCCAACGTCCTGACTTTC	TRBD1	.	TRBV19	TRBJ2-6
CASSPSSGAWTEAFF	TGTGCCAGCAGTCCCTCATCAGGGGCGTGGACTGAAGCTTTCTTT	.	.	TRBV28	TRBJ1-1
CASSLGAGAFEQYF	TGTGCCAGCAGCTTAGGGGCAGGGGCGTTCGAGCAGTACTTC	.	.	TRBV7-2	TRBJ2-7
CASSSLMRLTYGYTF	TGTGCCAGCAGCTCCTTAATGAGGCTAACCTATGGCTACACCTTC	.	few	TRBV7-2	TRBJ1-2
CASSVEGAGELFF	TGTGCCAGCAGTGTAGAGGGGGCCGGGGAGCTGTTTTTT	.	.	TRBV2	TRBJ2-2
CASSQSPGDTGELFF	TGCGCCAGCAGCCAATCACCCGGAGACACCGGGGAGCTGTTTTTT	.	few	TRBV4-1	TRBJ2-2
CASSISGGSYNEQFF	TGTGCCAGTAGTATTAGCGGGGGGTCCTACAATGAGCAGTTCTTC	TRBD2	.	TRBV19	TRBJ2-1
CASSLDKAGNTIYF	TGTGCCAGCAGCTTGGACAAAGCTGGAAACACCATATATTTT	.	once	TRBV5-4	TRBJ1-3
CASSEALRDRNYGYTF	TGTGCCAGCAGTGAAGCGCTTCGGGACAGAAACTATGGCTACACCTTC	TRBD1	few	TRBV2	TRBJ1-2
CASTTWGDNNQPQHF	TGTGCCAGCACCACCTGGGGAGACAACAATCAGCCCCAGCATTTT	.	.	TRBV7-2	TRBJ1-5
CASSFGSSGNTIYF	TGTGCCAGCAGCTTTGGGAGTTCTGGAAACACCATATATTTT	.	few	TRBV7-2	TRBJ1-3
CAWRLAGGPAAKNIQYF	TGTGCCTGGAGACTAGCGGGGGGGCCGGCGGCCAAAAACATTCAGTACTTC	TRBD2	once	TRBV30	TRBJ2-4
CASSPGQPNTEAFF	TGCGCCAGCAGCCCAGGACAGCCGAACACTGAAGCTTTCTTT	.	few	TRBV5-1	TRBJ1-1
CASSNPWDRVDYEQYF	TGTGCCAGCAGTAACCCATGGGACAGGGTTGACTACGAGCAGTACTTC	TRBD1	once	TRBV28	TRBJ2-7
CASSYWIAGKNTEAFF	TGTGCCAGCAGTTACTGGATTGCAGGAAAGAACACTGAAGCTTTCTTT	.	.	TRBV6-5	TRBJ1-1
CASSPGVAGTSYNEQFF	TGTGCCAGTAGTCCCGGGGTAGCGGGGACCTCCTACAATGAGCAGTTCTTC	TRBD2	once	TRBV19	TRBJ2-1
CASSSPGQLETQYF	TGTGCCAGCAGCTCCCCGGGACAGCTAGAGACCCAGTACTTC	TRBD1	.	TRBV7-3	TRBJ2-5
CASSRLGGGELFF	TGTGCCAGCAGCCGATTAGGAGGCGGGGAGCTGTTTTTT	.	.	TRBV11-3	TRBJ2-2
CAISEGTGTGVTDTQYF	TGTGCCATCAGTGAGGGAACCGGGACAGGGGTCACAGATACGCAGTATTTT	TRBD1	few	TRBV10-3	TRBJ2-3
CASRTSGRSVTQYF	TGTGCTAGCAGGACTAGCGGGAGGTCGGTGACCCAGTACTTC	TRBD2	few	TRBV12-5	TRBJ2-5
CAISPRQDANTGELFF	TGTGCCATCAGTCCCAGACAGGACGCGAACACCGGGGAGCTGTTTTTT	.	once	TRBV10-3	TRBJ2-2
CASSPWGTGEHEQYF	TGTGCCAGCAGCCCCTGGGGGACAGGGGAGCACGAGCAGTACTTC	TRBD1	.	TRBV13	TRBJ2-7
CASSLVAVSSYEQYF	TGCGCCAGCAGCTTGGTTGCAGTCAGCTCCTACGAGCAGTACTTC	.	.	TRBV5-1	TRBJ2-7
CASSLSGAVNIQYF	TGTGCCAGCAGTTTATCAGGGGCGGTTAACATTCAGTACTTC	.	.	TRBV28	TRBJ2-4
CASSREGQGPYEQYF	TGTGCCAGCAGCCGAGAGGGACAGGGACCCTACGAGCAGTACTTC	TRBD1	few	TRBV11-2	TRBJ2-7
CASSAVGQGPTGELFF	TGTGCCAGCAGCGCCGTGGGACAGGGTCCCACCGGGGAGCTGTTTTTT	TRBD1	few	TRBV9	TRBJ2-2
CATSNLFPGSWSSYEQYF	TGTGCCACCAGCAATCTTTTTCCGGGTTCCTGGAGCTCCTACGAGCAGTACTTC	.	.	TRBV15	TRBJ2-7
CASSISGAETQYF	TGTGCCAGTAGTATCTCTGGGGCGGAGACCCAGTACTTC	.	few	TRBV19	TRBJ2-5
CASSPTGVGTDTQYF	TGTGCCAGCAGCCCAACAGGGGTCGGGACAGATACGCAGTATTTT	TRBD1	.	TRBV4-2	TRBJ2-3
CASSPLSSYNSPLHF	TGTGCCAGCAGTCCCCTAAGCTCCTATAATTCACCCCTCCACTTT	.	.	TRBV6-6	TRBJ1-6
CASSPGPGGKYEQYF	TGTGCCAGCAGCCCGGGTCCAGGGGGCAAATACGAGCAGTACTTC	TRBD1	.	TRBV5-5	TRBJ2-7
CAWIRQGQETQYF	TGTGCCTGGATTAGGCAGGGGCAAGAGACCCAGTACTTC	.	once	TRBV30	TRBJ2-5
CASSLGPQGNYGYTF	TGTGCCAGCAGTTTAGGGCCCCAGGGGAACTATGGCTACACCTTC	.	.	TRBV28	TRBJ1-2
CASSGEGVSNQPQHF	TGTGCCAGCAGTGGGGAGGGAGTTAGCAATCAGCCCCAGCATTTT	.	.	TRBV2	TRBJ1-5
CASGRGGWDSPLHF	TGTGCCAGCGGCCGGGGGGGGTGGGATTCACCCCTCCACTTT	.	.	TRBV5-6	TRBJ1-6
CASRFRGTEAFF	TGTGCCAGCAGATTCCGGGGCACTGAAGCTTTCTTT	.	.	TRBV6-6	TRBJ1-1
CASTKGGGRGNQPQHF	TGTGCCAGCACCAAAGGGGGCGGGAGGGGCAATCAGCCCCAGCATTTT	TRBD1	.	TRBV28	TRBJ1-5
CASSEQGPTPEAFF	TGTGCCAGCAGTGAACAGGGGCCAACCCCTGAAGCTTTCTTT	.	.	TRBV2	TRBJ1-1
CASSQQPGQGGEKLFF	TGTGCCAGCAGCCAACAACCGGGACAGGGAGGCGAAAAACTGTTTTTT	TRBD1	.	TRBV4-2	TRBJ1-4
CASSVVPLAGEGGELFF	TGTGCCAGCAGCGTAGTGCCGCTAGCGGGAGAGGGCGGGGAGCTGTTTTTT	TRBD2	few	TRBV9	TRBJ2-2
CASSSGQGTWEQYF	TGTGCCAGCAGCTCCGGACAGGGGACTTGGGAGCAGTACTTC	TRBD1	.	TRBV11-3	TRBJ2-7
CASSLEGLGNTIYF	TGTGCCAGCAGCTTGGAGGGATTAGGAAACACCATATATTTT	.	.	TRBV13	TRBJ1-3
CASSLPAGAGDTQYF	TGTGCCAGCAGCCTCCCGGCGGGAGCTGGAGATACGCAGTATTTT	TRBD2	few	TRBV5-8	TRBJ2-3
CASSLESGLNYGYTF	TGTGCCAGCAGCTTAGAGTCGGGATTAAACTATGGCTACACCTTC	.	.	TRBV7-9	TRBJ1-2
CASSLRGGAYEQYF	TGTGCCAGCAGTTTGCGCGGGGGGGCTTACGAGCAGTACTTC	TRBD2	few	TRBV28	TRBJ2-7
CASSSGTSGSTDTQYF	TGTGCCAGCAGCTCTGGGACTAGCGGAAGCACAGATACGCAGTATTTT	TRBD2	few	TRBV7-3	TRBJ2-3
CASSLYQGVYGYTF	TGTGCCAGCAGTTTGTATCAGGGGGTCTATGGCTACACCTTC	TRBD1	.	TRBV28	TRBJ1-2